The entry that follows covers one T cell receptor beta chain sequence. The antigen remains undetermined. CDR1 SEHNR and CDR2 FQNEAQ come from the germline V gene (reference sequence). This CDR3 has 15 residues. Trimming took 3 bases from V and 0 from J, leaving 10 bases between them. The source of the sample is a study of shared clonotypes between healthy human individuals. Whole-study results and caveats: Larger richness was generally estimated for naive than memory subsets. Represented genetic and exposure-history diversity was restricted by having few donors.

Repertoires were generated with immunoSEQ multiplex PCR, while TCRdb's copy carries only in-frame clones and drops some. This sample has roughly 300,000 clones; roughly 87% occur once, and the top ten carry about 16%. This chain uses TRBV7-9 with TRBJ2-3, with a possible D match to TRBD2 (6 bases). The clonotype was recovered from a man in his late teens or twenties in good health. The sequencing input was memory CD8+ T cells sorted from blood. The sample's subset: CD45RO+ cells pooled with CCR7-negative TemRA cells. DNA of the CDR3: TGTGCCAGCAGCTTCGGGACTCAGAGCACAGATACGCAGTATTTT. Protein sequence: CASSFGTQSTDTQYF.